The T cell receptor beta chain under discussion was sequenced for a study of coeliac disease. V was pared by 0 bases and J by 2 bases, with 4 bases of the junction left unmatched. Germline CDR1 SGHTA, CDR2 FQGNSA. CDR3 size: 17 residues. Method: immunoSEQ multiplex PCR; TCRdb's copy keeps in-frame clones and lacks some. The sample contains 8,000 to 10,000 clones, around 66% of which appear only once. The sample comprised lamina propria lymphocytes from the gut. The chain links TRBV7-2 to TRBJ2-2; 9 bases agree with TRBD2. This TCR came from a woman in her fifties or sixties with celiac disease. In nucleotides, the CDR3 is TGTGCCAGCAGCTTAGCTAGCGGGGGAATTAACACCGGGGAGCTGTTTTTT. This codes for CASSLASGGINTGELFF.